What follows describes a single T cell receptor (beta chain). Per the study methods: Amplification with reference gene primers provided the estimates of nucleated cell counts. Some clones are missing from TCRdb's copy, which holds only in-frame ones; the method was immunoSEQ multiplex PCR. That table furnishes V, J and clone size, whereas the DNA furnished D and trimming. The table shows 40,000 to 60,000 clones, with approximately 86% occurring only once. The data originate from a study of blood T cell repertoires in COVID-19. About the study: T cells, B-cell-depleted T cells, or PBMCs provided the cDNA or gDNA that served as material.

Germline values: CDR1 SGHRS, CDR2 YFSETQ. The V gene end was trimmed by 0 bases and the J gene end by 7 bases; junction bases not matched to a gene: 6. The CDR3 totals 15 residues. Sequencing was done on a sample of peripheral blood. The V gene is TRBV5-1, the J gene TRBJ2-1, with 8 bases lining up with TRBD2. The sequence was collected from a human donor in a cohort sampled during active COVID-19. The chain's CDR3 is CASSLEPGGLNEQFF. CDR3 bases: TGCGCCAGCAGCTTGGAACCGGGAGGGCTAAATGAGCAGTTCTTC.